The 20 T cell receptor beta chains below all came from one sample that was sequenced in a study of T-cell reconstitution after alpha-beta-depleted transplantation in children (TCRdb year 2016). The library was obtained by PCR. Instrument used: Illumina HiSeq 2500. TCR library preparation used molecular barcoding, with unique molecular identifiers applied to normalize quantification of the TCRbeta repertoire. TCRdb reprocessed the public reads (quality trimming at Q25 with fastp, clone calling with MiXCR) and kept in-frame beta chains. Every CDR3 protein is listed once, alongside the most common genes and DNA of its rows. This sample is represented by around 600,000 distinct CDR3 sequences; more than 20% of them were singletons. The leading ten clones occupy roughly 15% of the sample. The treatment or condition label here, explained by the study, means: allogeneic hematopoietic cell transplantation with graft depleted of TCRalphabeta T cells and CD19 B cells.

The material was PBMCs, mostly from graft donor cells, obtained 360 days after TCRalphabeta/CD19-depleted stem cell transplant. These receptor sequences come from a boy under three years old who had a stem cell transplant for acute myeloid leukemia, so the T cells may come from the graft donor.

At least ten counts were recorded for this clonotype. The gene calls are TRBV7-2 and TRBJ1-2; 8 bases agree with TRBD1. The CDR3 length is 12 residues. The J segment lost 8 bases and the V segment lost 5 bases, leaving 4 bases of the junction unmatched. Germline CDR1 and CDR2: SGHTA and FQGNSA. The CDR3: CASSIGQGGYTF. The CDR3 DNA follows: TGTGCCAGCAGCATAGGACAGGGAGGCTACACCTTC.

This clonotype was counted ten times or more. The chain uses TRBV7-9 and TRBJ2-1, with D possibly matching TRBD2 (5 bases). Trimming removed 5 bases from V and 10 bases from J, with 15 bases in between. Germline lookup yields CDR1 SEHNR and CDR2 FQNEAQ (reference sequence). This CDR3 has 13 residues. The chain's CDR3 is CASSRRVGREQFF. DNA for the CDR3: TGTGCCAGCAGCCGGCGGGTGGGCAGAGAGCAGTTCTTC.

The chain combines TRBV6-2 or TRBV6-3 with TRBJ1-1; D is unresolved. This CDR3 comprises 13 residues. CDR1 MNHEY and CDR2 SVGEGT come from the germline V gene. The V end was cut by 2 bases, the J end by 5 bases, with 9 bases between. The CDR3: CASSYGIRTEAFF. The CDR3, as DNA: TGTGCCAGCAGTTACGGTATTAGGACTGAAGCTTTCTTT.

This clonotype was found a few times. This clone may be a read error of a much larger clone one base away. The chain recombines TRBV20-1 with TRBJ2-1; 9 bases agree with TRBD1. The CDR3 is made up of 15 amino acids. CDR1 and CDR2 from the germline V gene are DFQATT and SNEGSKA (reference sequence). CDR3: CCARDRVEIWNEQFF. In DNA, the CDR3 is TGCTGTGCTAGGGACAGGGTCGAGATTTGGAATGAGCAGTTCTTC.

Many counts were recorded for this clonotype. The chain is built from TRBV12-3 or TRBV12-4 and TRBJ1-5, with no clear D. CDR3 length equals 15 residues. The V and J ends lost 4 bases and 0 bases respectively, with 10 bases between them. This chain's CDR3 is CASSSWITSNQPQHF. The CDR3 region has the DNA TGTGCCAGCAGTTCATGGATAACTAGCAATCAGCCCCAGCATTTT.

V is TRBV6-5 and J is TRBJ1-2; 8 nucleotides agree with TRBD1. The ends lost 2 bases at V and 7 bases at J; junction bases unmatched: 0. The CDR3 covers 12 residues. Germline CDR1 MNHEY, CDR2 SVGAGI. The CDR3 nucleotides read TGTGCCAGCAGTTACGGGACAGGTGGCTACACCTTC. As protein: CASSYGTGGYTF.

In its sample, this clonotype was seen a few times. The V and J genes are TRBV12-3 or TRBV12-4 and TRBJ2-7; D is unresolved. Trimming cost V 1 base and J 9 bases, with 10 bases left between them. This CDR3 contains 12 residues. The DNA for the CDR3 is TGTGCCAGCAGTTTAGGAGCCTTGGGGCAGTACTTC. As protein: CASSLGALGQYF.

The CDR3 loop is CASSKDEGTEAFF. CDR3 nucleotides: TGTGCCAGCAGCAAGGACGAGGGCACTGAAGCTTTCTTT. This sequence joins TRBV7-7 and TRBJ1-1; D is unclear. With 5 bases removed from V and 4 bases from J, the gap between germline ends came to 11 bases. Germline CDR1 reads SSHAT; CDR2 reads FNYEAQ (reference sequence). The CDR3 runs to 13 residues. Together with reference TRBV7-7 and TRBJ1-1, the CDR3 gives the full variable domain: GAGVSQSPRYKVTKRGQDVTLRCDPISSHATLYWYQQALGQGPEFLTYFNYEAQPDKSGLPSDRFSAERPEGSISTLTIQRTEQRDSAMYRCASSKDEGTEAFFGQGTRLTVV.

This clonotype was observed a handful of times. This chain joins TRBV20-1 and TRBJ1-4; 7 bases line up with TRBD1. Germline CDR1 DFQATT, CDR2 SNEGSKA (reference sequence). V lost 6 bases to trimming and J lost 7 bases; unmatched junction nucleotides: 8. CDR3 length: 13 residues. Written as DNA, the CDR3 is TGCAGTGCCACGGACAGGAGTAGTGAAAAACTGTTTTTT. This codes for CSATDRSSEKLFF.

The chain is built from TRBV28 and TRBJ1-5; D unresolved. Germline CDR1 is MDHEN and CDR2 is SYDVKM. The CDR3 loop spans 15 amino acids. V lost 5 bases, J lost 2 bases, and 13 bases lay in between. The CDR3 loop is CASSAEVLGNQPQHF. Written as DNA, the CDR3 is TGTGCCAGCAGTGCCGAGGTGTTGGGCAATCAGCCCCAGCATTTT.

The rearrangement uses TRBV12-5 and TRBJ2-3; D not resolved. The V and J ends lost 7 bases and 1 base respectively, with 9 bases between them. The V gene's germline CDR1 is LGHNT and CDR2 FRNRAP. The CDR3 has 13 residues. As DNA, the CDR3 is TGTGCTAGTGTCCTAGACGGCACAGATACGCAGTATTTT. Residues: CASVLDGTDTQYF. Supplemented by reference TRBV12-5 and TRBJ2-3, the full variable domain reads DARVTQTPRHKVTEMGQEVTMRCQPILGHNTVFWYRQTMMQGLELLAYFRNRAPLDDSGMPKDRFSAEMPDATLATLKIQPSEPRDSAVYFCASVLDGTDTQYFGPGTRLTVL.

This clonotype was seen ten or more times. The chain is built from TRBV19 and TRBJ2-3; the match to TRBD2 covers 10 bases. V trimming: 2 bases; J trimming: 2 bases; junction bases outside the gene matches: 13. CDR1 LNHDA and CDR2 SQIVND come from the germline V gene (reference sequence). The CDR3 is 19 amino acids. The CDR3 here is CASSILGSPAGGPTDTQYF. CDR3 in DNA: TGTGCCAGTAGTATATTAGGTTCCCCAGCGGGGGGGCCCACAGATACGCAGTATTTT.

In nucleotides, the CDR3 is TGCGCCAGCAGCCAAGTAAGGGGGGATAGCGGGCCGCAGTATTTT. This gives the protein CASSQVRGDSGPQYF. The chain has TRBV4-3 and TRBJ2-3; D is possibly TRBD2 (7 bases). CDR1 is LGHNA and CDR2 is YSLEER in the germline V gene. The CDR3 consists of 15 residues. Trimming shortened V by 1 base and J by 10 bases, and 18 bases separated the two germline ends.

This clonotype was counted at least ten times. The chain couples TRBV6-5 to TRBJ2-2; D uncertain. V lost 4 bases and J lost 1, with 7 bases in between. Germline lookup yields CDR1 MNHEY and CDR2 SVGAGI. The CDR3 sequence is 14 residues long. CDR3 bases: TGTGCCAGCAGTTTTGACTTGAACACCGGGGAGCTGTTTTTT. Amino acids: CASSFDLNTGELFF.

Here the CDR3 DNA reads TGCAGCGTTGACCCCGGAGCCGCCCAGCAGTTCTTC. It is translated as CSVDPGAAQQFF. V gene TRBV29-1 combines with J gene TRBJ2-1; D not resolved. The germline V gene has CDR1 SQVTM and CDR2 ANQGSEA. There are 12 residues in the CDR3. V dropped 3 bases and J dropped 11 bases, with 14 bases sitting between them.

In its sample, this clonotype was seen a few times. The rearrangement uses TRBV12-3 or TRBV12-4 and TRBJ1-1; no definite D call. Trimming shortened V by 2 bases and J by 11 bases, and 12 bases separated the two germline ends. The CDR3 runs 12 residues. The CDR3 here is CASSLSGPGAFF. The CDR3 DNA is TGTGCCAGCAGTTTATCTGGGCCCGGTGCTTTCTTT.

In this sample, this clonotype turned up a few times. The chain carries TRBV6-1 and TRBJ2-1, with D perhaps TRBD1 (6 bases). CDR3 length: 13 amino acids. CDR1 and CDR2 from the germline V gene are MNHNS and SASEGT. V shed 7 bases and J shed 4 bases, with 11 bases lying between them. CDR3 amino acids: CASKQGSYNEQFF. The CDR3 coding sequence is TGTGCCAGCAAACAGGGTTCTTACAATGAGCAGTTCTTC.

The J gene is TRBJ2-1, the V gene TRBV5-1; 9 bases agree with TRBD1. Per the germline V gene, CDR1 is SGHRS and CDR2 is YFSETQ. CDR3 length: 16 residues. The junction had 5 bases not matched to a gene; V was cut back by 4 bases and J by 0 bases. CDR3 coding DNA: TGCGCCAGCAGCCCTCAGGGACAGGGCTCCTACAATGAGCAGTTCTTC. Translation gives CASSPQGQGSYNEQFF.

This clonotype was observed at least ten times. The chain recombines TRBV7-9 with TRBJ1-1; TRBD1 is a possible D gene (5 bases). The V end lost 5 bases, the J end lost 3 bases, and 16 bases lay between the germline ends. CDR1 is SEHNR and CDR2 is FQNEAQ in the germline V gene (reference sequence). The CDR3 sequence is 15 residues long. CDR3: CASSPKGSFYTEAFF. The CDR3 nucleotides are TGTGCCAGCAGCCCCAAGGGGTCCTTTTACACTGAAGCTTTCTTT. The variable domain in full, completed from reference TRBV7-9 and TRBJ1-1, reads DTGVSQNPRHKITKRGQNVTFRCDPISEHNRLYWYRQTLGQGPEFLTYFQNEAQLEKSRLLSDRFSAERPKGSFSTLEIQRTEQGDSAMYLCASSPKGSFYTEAFFGQGTRLTVV.

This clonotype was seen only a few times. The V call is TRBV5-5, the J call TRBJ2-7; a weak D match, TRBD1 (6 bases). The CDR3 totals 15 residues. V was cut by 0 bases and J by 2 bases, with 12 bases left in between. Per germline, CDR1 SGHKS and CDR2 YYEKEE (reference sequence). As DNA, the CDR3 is TGTGCCAGCAGCTTGGGCGGACAGCCAACCTACGAGCAGTACGTC. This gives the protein CASSLGGQPTYEQYV.